A selection of T cell receptor beta chains follows, all from one sample in a study of T cell responses to AZD1222 COVID-19 vaccine. Here immunoSEQ multiplex PCR was the method, and the copy in TCRdb shows in-frame clones only, minus some. In the table there are about 140,000 clones, about nine tenths of which are singletons. Sequenced material: peripheral blood, taken 28 days after the second AZD1222 dose. All receptors derive from an adult who received the AZD1222 COVID-19 vaccine. Each CDR3 is given without its conserved first and last residue. A D gene is named only where the DNA matches it firmly.

v_gene: TRBV5-5; d_gene: -; j_gene: TRBJ1-2; CDR3aa: ASSQGRNYGYT
v_gene: TRBV27; d_gene: TRBD1; j_gene: TRBJ1-4; CDR3aa: ASSFRGPTGGTEKLF
v_gene: TRBV7-9; d_gene: -; j_gene: TRBJ1-2; CDR3aa: ASSPTLGYGYT
v_gene: TRBV19; d_gene: -; j_gene: TRBJ1-2; CDR3aa: ASSDRLIYGYT
v_gene: TRBV14; d_gene: -; j_gene: TRBJ1-1; CDR3aa: ASSQETERMNTEAF
v_gene: TRBV19; d_gene: -; j_gene: TRBJ2-1; CDR3aa: ASTPGSSYNEQF
v_gene: TRBV15; d_gene: TRBD2; j_gene: TRBJ2-3; CDR3aa: ATSSVGGADTQY
v_gene: TRBV7-6; d_gene: -; j_gene: TRBJ1-1; CDR3aa: ASSKSGEAF
v_gene: TRBV12-3/TRBV12-4; d_gene: -; j_gene: TRBJ1-2; CDR3aa: ASSSSVLYGYT
v_gene: TRBV15; d_gene: -; j_gene: TRBJ1-1; CDR3aa: ATSRDSGQPNTEAF
v_gene: TRBV20-1; d_gene: TRBD2; j_gene: TRBJ2-1; CDR3aa: SASSSGKVLRSDNEQF
v_gene: TRBV12-5; d_gene: -; j_gene: TRBJ1-1; CDR3aa: ASGFKGNTEAF
v_gene: TRBV10-3; d_gene: TRBD1; j_gene: TRBJ2-1; CDR3aa: ATAGTGDYNEQF
v_gene: TRBV27; d_gene: -; j_gene: TRBJ1-3; CDR3aa: ASSSRHVSSGNTIY
v_gene: TRBV6-5; d_gene: -; j_gene: TRBJ2-1; CDR3aa: ASSYRRSIRYNEQF
v_gene: TRBV9; d_gene: -; j_gene: TRBJ2-7; CDR3aa: ASSVAPSDAYEQY
v_gene: TRBV23-1; d_gene: -; j_gene: TRBJ1-3; CDR3aa: ASSPSAVVGGNTIY
v_gene: TRBV14; d_gene: -; j_gene: TRBJ1-6; CDR3aa: ASSQDGGSRKNSPLH
v_gene: TRBV24-1; d_gene: -; j_gene: TRBJ1-1; CDR3aa: ATSDLNLLNTEAF
v_gene: TRBV6-1; d_gene: TRBD1; j_gene: TRBJ1-2; CDR3aa: ASSGQGAAKHYGYT
v_gene: TRBV3-1/TRBV3-2; d_gene: -; j_gene: TRBJ1-3; CDR3aa: ASSGGPLISGNTIY
v_gene: TRBV5-4; d_gene: -; j_gene: TRBJ1-2; CDR3aa: ASSPPGGPGYGYT
v_gene: TRBV19; d_gene: TRBD1; j_gene: TRBJ1-6; CDR3aa: ASSTTPGQGVSPLH
v_gene: TRBV7-9; d_gene: -; j_gene: TRBJ1-6; CDR3aa: ASSVQGNSPLH
v_gene: TRBV12-3/TRBV12-4; d_gene: -; j_gene: TRBJ2-1; CDR3aa: ASSSPYNEQF
v_gene: TRBV11-1; d_gene: TRBD1; j_gene: TRBJ1-1; CDR3aa: ASSPGTGGETEAF
v_gene: TRBV6-5; d_gene: -; j_gene: TRBJ2-5; CDR3aa: ASSYSNSQPRTQY
v_gene: TRBV7-2; d_gene: TRBD1; j_gene: TRBJ1-2; CDR3aa: ASSFTGTAYGYT
v_gene: TRBV30; d_gene: -; j_gene: TRBJ2-7; CDR3aa: AWSLGGLVYEQY
v_gene: TRBV27; d_gene: -; j_gene: TRBJ1-1; CDR3aa: ASSLYGQGRTEAF
v_gene: TRBV7-9; d_gene: TRBD1; j_gene: TRBJ2-1; CDR3aa: ASSLGQGTNEQF
v_gene: TRBV7-3; d_gene: TRBD2; j_gene: TRBJ2-1; CDR3aa: ASSLTSGRGVVEQF
v_gene: TRBV7-2; d_gene: -; j_gene: TRBJ1-6; CDR3aa: ASILAGATNSPLH
v_gene: TRBV10-3; d_gene: -; j_gene: TRBJ1-1; CDR3aa: AISTRGDTEAF
v_gene: TRBV4-1; d_gene: TRBD1; j_gene: TRBJ1-1; CDR3aa: ASSQEGGGNTEAF
v_gene: TRBV9; d_gene: -; j_gene: TRBJ2-7; CDR3aa: ASSPNPSDQGLY
v_gene: TRBV4-1; d_gene: -; j_gene: TRBJ1-3; CDR3aa: ASSQELSSGNTIY
v_gene: TRBV7-8; d_gene: -; j_gene: TRBJ1-1; CDR3aa: ASSPQGPHTEAF
v_gene: TRBV5-1; d_gene: -; j_gene: TRBJ2-3; CDR3aa: ASRPFLGSTDTQY
v_gene: TRBV18; d_gene: -; j_gene: TRBJ1-1; CDR3aa: ASSLDSNTEAF
v_gene: TRBV9; d_gene: -; j_gene: TRBJ2-2; CDR3aa: ASSQSITGELF
v_gene: TRBV18; d_gene: TRBD1; j_gene: TRBJ2-2; CDR3aa: ASSPPGTGAVTGELF
v_gene: TRBV5-6; d_gene: TRBD1; j_gene: TRBJ1-1; CDR3aa: ASSLYGTGLNTEAF
v_gene: TRBV4-1; d_gene: -; j_gene: TRBJ1-1; CDR3aa: ASSQGQGATEAF